These 28 T cell receptor beta chains originate from one sample sequenced in a study of early T cells in non-severe SARS-CoV-2 infection. MiXCR was run by TCRdb on the 5' RACE reads, yielding one entry per CDR3 protein. Seen here are 75,000 to 100,000 distinct CDR3 sequences, approximately 14% observed once, and the top ten hold 6.5% to 8.5%. The sample taken for sequencing was whole blood. The origin of the receptors is an adult who was a healthcare worker with PCR-confirmed SARS-CoV-2 infection or an uninfected control (not recorded which).

This clonotype showed up just a few times. The V and J genes are TRBV6-5 and TRBJ2-1, with D maybe TRBD1 (7 bases). V was pared by 5 bases and J by 0 bases, with 11 bases between. CDR3 length: 15 amino acids. CDR1 MNHEY and CDR2 SVGAGI come from the germline V gene. The CDR3 DNA sequence: TGTGCCAGCAGTACGGGGGACAGCTCCTACAATGAGCAGTTCTTC. Translation gives CASSTGDSSYNEQFF.

This clonotype was detected ten times or more. The chain uses TRBV24-1 and TRBJ1-1; D is unresolved. This CDR3 has 15 residues. V was clipped by 7 bases and J by 5 bases, with 19 bases between them. Germline assignment: CDR1 KGHDR and CDR2 SFDVKD. The chain's CDR3 is CATSAVGPRLTEAFF. For the CDR3, the DNA is TGTGCCACCAGCGCGGTCGGACCTAGGCTTACTGAAGCTTTCTTT.

J is TRBJ1-4 and V is TRBV29-1; the D is unclear. With 6 bases removed from V and 8 bases from J, the gap between germline ends came to 10 bases. Germline V lookup: CDR1 SQVTM, CDR2 ANQGSEA. The length of the CDR3 is 11 residues. In nucleotides, the CDR3 is TGCAGCGTCCAGACCTTGGAAAAACTGTTTTTT. Amino acids: CSVQTLEKLFF.

The chain links TRBV5-1 to TRBJ1-1; 7 bases agree with TRBD1. V trimming: 1 base; J trimming: 5 bases; junction bases outside the gene matches: 5. Germline V lookup: CDR1 SGHRS, CDR2 YFSETQ. This CDR3 comprises 14 residues. The CDR3 reads CASSLIETGTEAFF. As DNA, the CDR3 is TGCGCCAGCAGCTTGATTGAGACAGGGACTGAAGCTTTCTTT.

This clonotype was detected a few times. The CDR3 sequence: CASSSAGLYEQYF. For the CDR3, the DNA is TGTGCCAGCAGCTCAGCCGGGCTTTACGAGCAGTACTTC. The chain joins TRBV11-2 to TRBJ2-7; no definite D call. With 4 bases removed from V and 4 bases from J, the gap between germline ends came to 11 bases. Looked up from germline, CDR1 is SGHAT and CDR2 is FQNNGV. This CDR3 region has 13 residues.

The sample holds a few counts of this clonotype. The chain couples TRBV28 to TRBJ2-3; TRBD1 is a possible D gene (5 bases). Trimming shortened V by 3 bases and J by 3 bases, and 13 bases separated the two germline ends. The CDR3 runs to 15 residues. In germline, CDR1 is MDHEN, CDR2 SYDVKM. CDR3 sequence reads: CASSFGREVTDTQYF. CDR3 nucleotide sequence: TGTGCCAGCAGTTTCGGCAGGGAAGTAACAGATACGCAGTATTTT. The variable domain in full, with the rest retrieved from reference TRBV28 and TRBJ2-3, is DVKVTQSSRYLVKRTGEKVFLECVQDMDHENMFWYRQDPGLGLRLIYFSYDVKMKEKGDIPEGYSVSREKKERFSLILESASTNQTSMYLCASSFGREVTDTQYFGPGTRLTVL.

This clonotype showed up just a few times. V is TRBV5-4 and J is TRBJ2-7; 7 bases align to TRBD1. The CDR3 loop spans 14 amino acids. Germline-derived CDR1 and CDR2 are SGHNT and YYREEE (reference sequence). The V segment lost 4 bases and the J segment 9 bases; nucleotides outside the gene matches: 13. The CDR3 nucleotides are TGTGCCAGCAGCCGAAACCCCCAGGGGGACGGGCAGTACTTC. Its translation is CASSRNPQGDGQYF.

This clonotype occurred a few times. This chain joins TRBV6-5 and TRBJ1-2, with a tentative D call TRBD1 (6 bases). V lost 9 bases and J lost 4, with 18 bases in between. The CDR3 is made up of 14 amino acids. Germline CDR1 reads MNHEY; CDR2 reads SVGAGI. In nucleotides, the CDR3 is TGTGCCAGTAGGGGGGGAGAGGGAGGCTATGGCTACACCTTC. Translating it yields CASRGGEGGYGYTF.

Only a few counts were recorded for this clonotype. The chain links TRBV11-2 to TRBJ1-1, with 8 bases lining up with TRBD1. J lost 0 bases, V lost 10 bases, and 4 bases had no gene match. CDR3 length equals 13 residues. Germline V gene data show CDR1 as SGHAT and CDR2 as FQNNGV. CDR3: CANDRGLNTEAFF. The CDR3 DNA sequence: TGTGCCAACGACAGGGGATTGAACACTGAAGCTTTCTTT.

J is TRBJ2-4 and V is TRBV30; 8 bases fit TRBD1. The CDR3 runs 16 residues. Germline values: CDR1 GTSNPN, CDR2 SVGIG (reference sequence). The junction had 15 bases not matched to a gene; V was cut back by 5 bases and J by 6 bases. This CDR3 reads CAWGTGQGLRGNIQYF. DNA of the CDR3: TGTGCCTGGGGAACCGGACAGGGATTGAGAGGAAACATTCAGTACTTC.

The V and J genes are TRBV19 and TRBJ2-7; no reliable D call. Germline CDR1 reads LNHDA; CDR2 reads SQIVND (reference sequence). The CDR3 has 16 amino acids. The V gene lost 2 bases and the J gene lost 4 bases, with 18 bases spanning the gap. CDR3 sequence reads: CASSINIGVSFYEQYF. CDR3 sequence (DNA): TGTGCCAGTAGTATAAATATTGGGGTGAGTTTTTACGAGCAGTACTTC.

The rearrangement joins TRBV12-3 or TRBV12-4 to TRBJ2-7, with 10 bases aligning to TRBD1. The CDR3 contains 14 residues. V lost 1 base and J lost 3; bases outside the gene matches: 0. The CDR3 nucleotides read TGTGCCAGCAGTTTAGGGACAGGGGGCTACGAGCAGTACTTC. It yields the protein CASSLGTGGYEQYF.

This clonotype has a handful of counts. This chain uses TRBV28 with TRBJ1-5; D is uncertain. The CDR3 sequence is 15 residues long. The ends were cut back, 4 bases at V and 1 base at J, with 11 bases in the middle. Germline V CDR1 and CDR2: MDHEN, SYDVKM. The CDR3 reads CASSWGDSSNQPQHF. For the CDR3, the DNA is TGTGCCAGCAGTTGGGGAGACTCAAGCAATCAGCCCCAGCATTTT.

This clonotype was observed a few times. This chain links TRBV28 with TRBJ2-7, with 8 bases fitting TRBD1. With V trimmed by 6 bases and J by 3 bases, 7 bases remained unmatched. CDR3 length: 14 residues. Germline CDR1 reads MDHEN; CDR2 reads SYDVKM. CDR3 nucleotides: TGTGCCAGCAGGACACAGGGGGTTCGCTACGAGCAGTACTTC. Protein product: CASRTQGVRYEQYF.

This clonotype has ten or more counts. The chain links TRBV11-2 to TRBJ1-1; D remains ambiguous. Germline V gene sequence: CDR1 SGHAT, CDR2 FQNNGV. The CDR3 is 17 amino acids. Trimming pared 1 base from V and 5 bases from J, leaving 20 bases between. CDR3 in amino acids: CASSLGALFAVGTEAFF. The CDR3 region has the DNA TGTGCCAGCAGCTTAGGGGCCCTGTTTGCAGTAGGGACTGAAGCTTTCTTT.

This clonotype was observed at least ten times. The chain joins TRBV7-7 to TRBJ2-1, with D possibly matching TRBD2 (6 bases). The V gene's germline CDR1 is SSHAT and CDR2 FNYEAQ (reference sequence). The V and J ends lost 5 bases and 8 bases respectively, with 22 bases between them. CDR3 size: 16 residues. CDR3 in DNA: TGTGCCAGCAGCCCCAGCCCAGCGGGCCCGGTGGATGAGCAGTTCTTC. Its translation: CASSPSPAGPVDEQFF.

This clonotype occurred many times. The V and J genes are TRBV19 and TRBJ1-5; D possibly corresponds to TRBD1 (6 bases). The CDR3 is 15 residues long. With 5 bases removed from V and 2 bases from J, the gap between germline ends came to 13 bases. Germline V gene sequence: CDR1 LNHDA, CDR2 SQIVND (reference sequence). The CDR3 loop reads CASSRAGVGNQPQHF. As DNA, the CDR3 is TGTGCCAGTAGTCGGGCAGGGGTTGGCAATCAGCCCCAGCATTTT.

There are many counts of this clonotype. This chain connects TRBV23-1 to TRBJ1-5; D is uncertain. TRBV23-1 belongs to the ORF category, with a function that is uncertain. With 5 bases removed from V and 0 bases from J, the gap between germline ends came to 17 bases. This CDR3 is built from 17 residues. In DNA form, the CDR3 reads TGCGCCAGCAGTGAACCCCCGCGAACGTATAGCAATCAGCCCCAGCATTTT. It yields the protein CASSEPPRTYSNQPQHF.

This clonotype was picked up a small number of times. The rearrangement uses TRBV29-1 and TRBJ2-3; TRBD2 might be the D (6 bases). Trimming stripped 0 bases from V and 1 base from J, with 14 bases between. CDR1 and CDR2 (germline): SQVTM, ANQGSEA. The CDR3 has 16 residues. In DNA, the CDR3 is TGCAGCGTTGAAGATCCACCTCCGGGAGGCACAGATACGCAGTATTTT. Translating gives CSVEDPPPGGTDTQYF.

This sequence joins TRBV10-3 and TRBJ1-5; a possible D gene is TRBD1 (6 bases). This CDR3 spans 13 amino acids. The V gene's germline CDR1 is ENHRY and CDR2 SYGVKD. V lost 5 bases and J lost 5, with 10 bases in between. CDR3 sequence (DNA): TGTGCCATCAGTCACCCAGGGGATCAGCCCCAGCATTTT. Translation: CAISHPGDQPQHF.

This clonotype has a handful of counts. The chain joins TRBV6-5 to TRBJ2-5; 8 bases are a match to TRBD1. The length of the CDR3 is 15 residues. J lost 5 bases, V lost 6 bases, and 11 bases had no gene match. CDR1 MNHEY and CDR2 SVGAGI come from the germline V gene. CDR3 bases: TGTGCCAGCAGCCAAAGTTCCTGGGACAGGGAGACCCAGTACTTC. It codes for CASSQSSWDRETQYF.

This clonotype was seen many times. The chain employs TRBV12-3 or TRBV12-4 and TRBJ1-1, with D maybe TRBD1 (5 bases). The CDR3 has 14 residues. V lost 6 bases and J 1 base, leaving 12 bases between the germline ends. The CDR3 nucleotides read TGTGCCAGCAGCCGGGGACTGCCGAACACTGAAGCTTTCTTT. Protein: CASSRGLPNTEAFF.

The chain uses TRBV2 and TRBJ2-2; D is ambiguous. Germline CDR1 is SNHLY and CDR2 is FYNNEI. The length of the CDR3 is 14 residues. The V end lost 6 bases, the J end lost 3 bases, and 11 bases lay between the germline ends. The CDR3 DNA sequence: TGTGCCAGCAGGATATATAGAGACACCGGGGAGCTGTTTTTT. This codes for CASRIYRDTGELFF.

The rearrangement links TRBV29-1 to TRBJ1-1; no clear D. Germline CDR1 SQVTM, CDR2 ANQGSEA. The V and J ends lost 3 bases and 6 bases respectively, with 11 bases between them. The CDR3 length is 12 residues. Written as DNA, the CDR3 is TGCAGCGTTGACGATGGGGTTGCTGAAGCTTTCTTT. Translated: CSVDDGVAEAFF.

This clonotype has only a few counts. The chain links TRBV10-1 to TRBJ2-1; 9 nucleotides agree with TRBD2. In germline, CDR1 is WNHNN, CDR2 SYGVQD (reference sequence). J gave up 4 bases and V 3 bases, and 19 bases lay outside the gene matches. The CDR3 contains 20 residues. The CDR3 DNA sequence: TGCGCCAGCAGTGAAGGTAGTAGCGGGAGTTCCTACGGGTCTTACAATGAGCAGTTCTTC. It codes for CASSEGSSGSSYGSYNEQFF.

This clonotype turned up a few times. The rearrangement links TRBV7-6 to TRBJ1-1; D might be TRBD1 (6 bases). Germline CDR1 and CDR2: SGHVS and FNYEAQ. V lost 1 base to trimming and J lost 6 bases, with 9 bases between them. The CDR3 is 13 residues long. This chain's CDR3 is CASSLEPGAEAFF. Written as DNA, the CDR3 is TGTGCCAGCAGCTTAGAGCCAGGGGCTGAAGCTTTCTTT.

The chain combines TRBV19 with TRBJ1-2, with D hard to call. Trimming took off 5 bases at V and 6 bases at J, with 16 bases between the two ends. The CDR3 has 14 amino acids. Germline lookup yields CDR1 LNHDA and CDR2 SQIVND (reference sequence). CDR3 amino acids: CASSSSVTRDGYTF. The CDR3 DNA reads TGTGCCAGTAGTTCGTCGGTAACTCGGGATGGCTACACCTTC.

This clonotype was seen a few times. J is TRBJ2-1 and V is TRBV27; D call uncertain. The CDR3 totals 13 residues. Trimming took off 2 bases at V and 5 bases at J, with 7 bases between the two ends. CDR1 and CDR2 (germline): MNHEY, SMNVEV (reference sequence). The CDR3 spells CASSLILHNEQFF. The DNA of the CDR3 is TGTGCCAGCAGTTTAATTCTCCACAATGAGCAGTTCTTC.